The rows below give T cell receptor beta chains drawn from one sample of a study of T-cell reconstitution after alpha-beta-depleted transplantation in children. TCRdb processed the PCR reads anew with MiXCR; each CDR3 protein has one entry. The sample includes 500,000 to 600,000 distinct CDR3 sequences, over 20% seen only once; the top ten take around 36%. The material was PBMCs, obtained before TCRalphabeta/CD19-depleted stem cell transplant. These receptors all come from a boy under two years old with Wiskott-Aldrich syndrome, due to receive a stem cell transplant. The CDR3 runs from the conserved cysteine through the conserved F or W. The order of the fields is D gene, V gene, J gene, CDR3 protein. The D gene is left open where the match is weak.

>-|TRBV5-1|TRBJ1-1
CASSPFHGNTEAFF
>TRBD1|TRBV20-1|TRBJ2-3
CSATPGQVLPDTQYF
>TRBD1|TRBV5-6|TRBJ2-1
CASSSLDRVKGNEQFF
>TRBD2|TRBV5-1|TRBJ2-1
CASSSQGTSGSIEQFF
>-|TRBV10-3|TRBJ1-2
CAISEPRRGSYGYTF
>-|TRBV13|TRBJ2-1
CASSLDGISYNEQFF
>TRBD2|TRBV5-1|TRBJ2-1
CASSLGTSGFAYNEQFF
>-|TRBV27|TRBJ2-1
CASTPGGLGSEQFF
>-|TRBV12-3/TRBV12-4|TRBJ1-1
CASSLAGAGTEAFF
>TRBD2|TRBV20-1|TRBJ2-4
CSARHPRERNIQYF
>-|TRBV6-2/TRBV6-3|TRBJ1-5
CASSDRQASNQPQHF